The 21 T cell receptor beta chains below come from one sample, sequenced in a study of T cell repertoires in cytomegalovirus infection. MiXCR, applied by TCRdb to the reads, yields one record per CDR3 protein. The sample has approximately 470,000 distinct CDR3 sequences, approximately 42% seen once. Antigens of these TCRs are unknown. Sequenced here: cultured PBMCs, sampled from culture after CMV antigen stimulation. Source of these receptors: a human donor in good health (CMV status not recorded). Some clones in this sample may be carry-over from other donors' samples.

The V call is TRBV6-1, the J call TRBJ2-1, with 14 bases aligning to TRBD2. This CDR3 comprises 14 residues. Per the germline V gene, CDR1 is MNHNS and CDR2 is SASEGT. V lost 5 bases, J lost 7 bases, and 1 base stayed unmatched. CDR3 in DNA: TGTGCCAGCAGTTGGACTAGCGGGAGGAATGAGCAGTTCTTC. Protein: CASSWTSGRNEQFF.

This CDR3 is CASSLPAGTRENEQFF. CDR3 nucleotides: TGTGCCAGCAGCTTACCTGCCGGGACTCGTGAGAATGAGCAGTTCTTC. This rearrangement joins TRBV7-9 to TRBJ2-1; weak D call: TRBD2 (6 bases). This CDR3 is built from 16 residues. The germline V gene has CDR1 SEHNR and CDR2 FQNEAQ (reference sequence). V was cut by 2 bases and J by 7 bases, with 18 bases left in between.

This clonotype appeared a few times. This chain uses TRBV11-2 with TRBJ2-7, with D perhaps matching TRBD2 (6 bases). From germline, CDR1 is SGHAT and CDR2 FQNNGV. Trimming removed 5 bases from V and 6 bases from J, with 26 bases in between. This CDR3 is 17 amino acids long. As DNA, the CDR3 is TGTGCCAGCAGCCTGCGGGGACCAGCGTTTTCTCTCTCCGAGCAGTACTTC. Translating gives CASSLRGPAFSLSEQYF.

This rearrangement joins TRBV14 to TRBJ2-7; D is possibly TRBD1 (6 bases). Looked up from germline, CDR1 is SGHDN and CDR2 is FVKESK. The ends were cut back, 4 bases at V and 2 bases at J, with 12 bases in the middle. This CDR3 has 14 amino acids. The CDR3 DNA is TGTGCCAGCAGCCCTCGGGACACCCCCTACGAGCAGTACTTC. Translation: CASSPRDTPYEQYF.

This chain joins TRBV19 and TRBJ2-1; D might be TRBD1 or TRBD2, each matching 5 bases. Deletions cut 7 bases from V and 6 bases from J, with 13 bases between. The CDR3 sequence is 13 residues long. Germline CDR1 is LNHDA and CDR2 is SQIVND (reference sequence). CDR3: CASMVGTGNEQFF. Written as DNA, the CDR3 is TGTGCCAGTATGGTTGGGACGGGCAATGAGCAGTTCTTC.

The chain links TRBV7-2 to TRBJ2-7; perhaps D is TRBD1 or TRBD2 (5 bases each). Germline CDR1 and CDR2: SGHTA and FQGNSA. CDR3 length: 11 amino acids. The V and J ends lost 10 bases and 6 bases respectively, with 13 bases between them. The DNA of the CDR3 is TGTGCCATCGGGACCACGGCCGAGCAGTACTTC. Translating gives CAIGTTAEQYF.

The chain is built from TRBV6-1 and TRBJ2-2, with D perhaps matching TRBD2 (6 bases). V was cut by 5 bases and J by 3 bases, with 13 bases left in between. The CDR3 consists of 15 residues. The germline V gene has CDR1 MNHNS and CDR2 SASEGT. The DNA of the CDR3 is TGTGCCAGCAGTTGGGACCGGAGGGACACCGGGGAGCTGTTTTTT. Its protein is CASSWDRRDTGELFF.

This clonotype was seen only a few times. This chain links TRBV7-8 with TRBJ2-7; 7 bases agree with TRBD1. The CDR3 length is 15 residues. Germline values: CDR1 SGHVS, CDR2 FQNEAQ. Germline trimming cut 5 bases from V and 2 bases from J; bases unmatched to any gene: 9. The CDR3 DNA sequence: TGTGCCAGCAGCCAAATTGACAGGGTAGCCTACGAGCAGTACTTC. This gives the protein CASSQIDRVAYEQYF.

The V and J genes are TRBV19 and TRBJ2-7, with D perhaps TRBD1 (5 bases). Germline CDR1 reads LNHDA; CDR2 reads SQIVND (reference sequence). V lost 1 base and J 7 bases, leaving 11 bases between the germline ends. This CDR3 is 13 amino acids long. This CDR3 reads CASSIAQVGEQYF. The CDR3 region has the DNA TGTGCCAGTAGTATAGCACAGGTCGGTGAGCAGTACTTC. Looking up the rest from reference TRBV19 and TRBJ2-7 gives the full variable domain: DGGITQSPKYLFRKEGQNVTLSCEQNLNHDAMYWYRQDPGQGLRLIYYSQIVNDFQKGDIAEGYSVSREKKESFPLTVTSAQKNPTAFYLCASSIAQVGEQYFGPGTRLTVT.

This clonotype was seen repeatedly, ten times or more. The CDR3 loop is CASTFSTDTQYF. The CDR3 bases are TGTGCCAGCACCTTTTCCACAGATACGCAGTATTTT. The chain employs TRBV7-2 and TRBJ2-3; D remains ambiguous. The CDR3 is made up of 12 amino acids. Germline V gives CDR1 SGHTA, CDR2 FQGNSA. Trimming pared 7 bases from V and 2 bases from J, leaving 7 bases between.

The chain combines TRBV7-2 with TRBJ2-5, with 10 bases lining up with TRBD2. The CDR3 runs to 16 residues. Looked up from germline, CDR1 is SGHTA and CDR2 is FQGNSA. Trimming cost V 2 bases and J 1 base; bases outside gene matches: 4. As DNA, the CDR3 is TGTGCCAGCAGCTTATCAGGACTAGCGGCCCAAGAGACCCAGTACTTC. It codes for CASSLSGLAAQETQYF.

This clonotype has a handful of counts. The rearrangement uses TRBV7-8 and TRBJ1-5, with D perhaps TRBD1 (5 bases). The CDR3 extends over 15 amino acids. Trimming took 7 bases from V and 0 from J, leaving 13 bases between them. In germline, CDR1 is SGHVS, CDR2 FQNEAQ. CDR3 DNA sequence: TGTGCCAGCACAAAGAACAGGCATAGCAATCAGCCCCAGCATTTT. Protein: CASTKNRHSNQPQHF. The full variable domain, rest sourced from reference TRBV7-8 and TRBJ1-5, is GAGVSQSPRYKVAKRGQDVALRCDPISGHVSLFWYQQALGQGPEFLTYFQNEAQLDKSGLPSDRFFAERPEGSVSTLKIQRTQQEDSAVYLCASTKNRHSNQPQHFGDGTRLSIL.

The rearrangement joins TRBV29-1 to TRBJ2-5; D is unclear. V lost 3 bases and J 5 bases, leaving 22 bases between the germline ends. The germline gives CDR1 SQVTM, CDR2 ANQGSEA. The CDR3 has 16 residues. The CDR3 loop is CSVDPPEVPTMETQYF. CDR3 coding DNA: TGCAGCGTTGACCCGCCAGAAGTTCCGACCATGGAGACCCAGTACTTC.

The J gene is TRBJ2-7, the V gene TRBV6-2 or TRBV6-3; TRBD2 is a possible D gene (6 bases). CDR1 and CDR2 (germline): MNHEY, SVGEGT. The CDR3 contains 15 residues. V gave up 4 bases and J gave up 1 base, with 14 bases separating them. The CDR3 loop reads CASSSSWAGSYEQYF. Written as DNA, the CDR3 is TGTGCCAGCAGTTCGAGTTGGGCGGGATCCTACGAGCAGTACTTC.

This clonotype occurred once. The rearrangement joins TRBV7-2 to TRBJ1-6; 9 bases agree with TRBD1. The ends lost 5 bases at V and 13 bases at J; junction bases unmatched: 6. This CDR3 has 13 residues. Germline-derived CDR1 and CDR2 are SGHTA and FQGNSA. The CDR3 protein is CASSRDRGLPLHF. CDR3 DNA: TGTGCCAGCAGCCGCGACAGGGGGTTGCCCCTCCACTTT.

This clonotype has more than one count but fewer than ten. V usage is TRBV7-2 and J usage is TRBJ2-3, with D perhaps being TRBD1 or TRBD2 (5 bases each). Trimming cost V 5 bases and J 5 bases, with 20 bases left between them. Germline V CDR1 and CDR2: SGHTA, FQGNSA. This CDR3 comprises 16 residues. The CDR3 is CASSLQGAGRIDTQYF. The CDR3 region has the DNA TGTGCCAGCAGCCTCCAGGGCGCGGGCAGGATAGATACGCAGTATTTT.

CDR3 DNA: TGCGCCAGCAGCCAACCCCAGAAGTCCCCCAACTATGGCTACACCTTC. As protein: CASSQPQKSPNYGYTF. The chain employs TRBV4-1 and TRBJ1-2; D not certain. CDR1 and CDR2 from the germline V gene are MGHRA and YSYEKL. The CDR3 sequence is 16 residues long. Trimming pared 2 bases from V and 2 bases from J, leaving 15 bases between.

The chain uses TRBV9 and TRBJ2-1, with D perhaps TRBD2 (6 bases). V was clipped by 1 base and J by 4 bases, with 6 bases between them. The germline V gene encodes CDR1 SGDLS and CDR2 YYNGEE. The CDR3 is 13 amino acids. The CDR3 nucleotides read TGTGCCAGCAGCGTACGGGGGTACAATGAGCAGTTCTTC. This translates into CASSVRGYNEQFF.

V gene TRBV6-1 combines with J gene TRBJ1-4; D gene unclear. The CDR3 runs to 16 residues. Trimming shortened V by 6 bases and J by 8 bases, and 22 bases separated the two germline ends. In germline, CDR1 is MNHNS, CDR2 SASEGT. CDR3 nucleotides: TGTGCCAGCAGGAGATCTTGGACGGGGTGGGGAGAAAAACTGTTTTTT. Translation gives CASRRSWTGWGEKLFF.

The chain recombines TRBV5-5 with TRBJ1-2; D not certain. Germline assignment: CDR1 SGHKS and CDR2 YYEKEE (reference sequence). CDR3 length: 16 residues. The V gene lost 0 bases and the J gene lost 8 bases, with 20 bases spanning the gap. This chain's CDR3 is CASSLVWSGGQWGYTF. In nucleotides, the CDR3 is TGTGCCAGCAGCTTGGTGTGGTCAGGAGGGCAATGGGGCTACACCTTC.

This clonotype has just a few counts. V gene TRBV6-2 or TRBV6-3 combines with J gene TRBJ2-7; 7 bases agree with TRBD1. The trim removed 10 bases at V and 1 base at J, leaving 13 bases unmatched. The CDR3 is made up of 15 amino acids. Germline CDR1 and CDR2: MNHEY and SVGEGT. The CDR3 nucleotides are TGTGCCACCTATGCTGGACAGGCCTCATCCTACGAGCAGTACTTC. Protein sequence: CATYAGQASSYEQYF.